The 18 T cell receptor beta chains reported below all come from one sample, sequenced in a study of CD8+CD57+ T cells in acquired aplastic anemia. TCR beta VDJ combinations and CDR3 sequences were profiled from genomic DNA. TCRdb independently ran MiXCR on the reads; one entry per CDR3 protein. The table records roughly 170,000 distinct CDR3 sequences, around 50% of them present only once. Patients picked for sequencing had shown CD8+CD57+ cell expansion detected by flow cytometry. The sequencing sample was made of sorted CD4+, CD8+, or CD8+CD57+ T cells (not recorded which) from PBMCs. The receptors derive from a human donor with aplastic anemia.

This chain links TRBV6-2 or TRBV6-3 with TRBJ2-3, with 7 bases identical to TRBD2. This CDR3 comprises 16 residues. The germline gives CDR1 MNHEY, CDR2 SVGEGT. V dropped 5 bases and J dropped 5; count of bases not matched to a gene: 13. For the CDR3, the DNA is TGTGCCAGCAGTAATCCCATAGTGGGGGGGAGAGATACGCAGTATTTT. As protein: CASSNPIVGGRDTQYF.

In this sample, this clonotype turned up many times. J is TRBJ2-7 and V is TRBV7-2; D may correspond to TRBD1 or TRBD2 (5 bases each). CDR3 length equals 15 residues. V gave up 2 bases and J gave up 0 bases, with 11 bases separating them. Looked up from germline, CDR1 is SGHTA and CDR2 is FQGNSA. For the CDR3, the DNA is TGTGCCAGCAGCTTATCCGGGGCAGCCTCCTACGAGCAGTACTTC. It yields the protein CASSLSGAASYEQYF.

J is TRBJ1-1 and V is TRBV9, with D perhaps TRBD1 (5 bases). Trimming shortened V by 4 bases and J by 3 bases, and 13 bases separated the two germline ends. Germline CDR1 SGDLS, CDR2 YYNGEE. The CDR3 spans 14 residues. The CDR3 protein is CASSKSLGDTEAFF. The CDR3 bases are TGTGCCAGCAGCAAATCTTTGGGGGACACTGAAGCTTTCTTT. The entire variable domain, with the rest obtained from reference TRBV9 and TRBJ1-1, is as follows: DSGVTQTPKHLITATGQRVTLRCSPRSGDLSVYWYQQSLDQGLQFLIQYYNGEERAKGNILERFSAQQFPDLHSELNLSSLELGDSALYFCASSKSLGDTEAFFGQGTRLTVV.

The sample holds many counts of this clonotype. The chain joins TRBV6-5 to TRBJ2-2, with D possibly matching TRBD2 (5 bases). Germline V CDR1 and CDR2: MNHEY, SVGAGI. V was trimmed by 7 bases and J by 1 base, leaving 10 bases between them. This CDR3 has 14 amino acids. The CDR3 loop reads CASTWRQNTGELFF. Here the CDR3 DNA reads TGTGCCAGCACGTGGAGGCAGAACACCGGGGAGCTGTTTTTT.

This chain connects TRBV24-1 to TRBJ2-7; 9 nucleotides agree with TRBD1. Germline-derived CDR1 and CDR2 are KGHDR and SFDVKD. J gave up 3 bases and V 2 bases, and 7 bases lay outside the gene matches. The length of the CDR3 is 16 residues. Here the CDR3 reads CATSDSGTGMNYEQYF. In DNA, the CDR3 is TGTGCCACCAGTGATTCCGGGACAGGGATGAACTACGAGCAGTACTTC.

This chain connects TRBV7-2 to TRBJ2-5, with 13 bases lining up with TRBD2. This CDR3 region has 17 residues. Looked up from germline, CDR1 is SGHTA and CDR2 is FQGNSA. V was clipped by 0 bases and J by 1 base; unmatched bases: 2. The CDR3 protein is CASSLAGLAGRQETQYF. CDR3 coding DNA: TGTGCCAGCAGCTTAGCGGGACTAGCGGGGCGCCAAGAGACCCAGTACTTC.

The chain combines TRBV15 with TRBJ1-5; unclear D gene. The CDR3 is made up of 15 amino acids. Germline V gene lookup returns CDR1 LNHNV and CDR2 YYDKDF (reference sequence). Trimming shortened V by 5 bases and J by 1 base, and 12 bases separated the two germline ends. The CDR3 protein is CATSFELGSNQPQHF. The CDR3 DNA is TGTGCCACCAGCTTCGAACTGGGGAGCAATCAGCCCCAGCATTTT.

The J gene is TRBJ2-7, the V gene TRBV2; 10 bases line up with TRBD2. Germline CDR1 and CDR2: SNHLY and FYNNEI. V dropped 7 bases and J dropped 6; count of bases not matched to a gene: 3. CDR3 size: 12 residues. The CDR3 loop is CASTLAGVEQYF. In DNA form, the CDR3 reads TGTGCCAGCACGCTAGCGGGGGTCGAGCAGTACTTC.

J is TRBJ2-1 and V is TRBV4-2; 9 nucleotides agree with TRBD2. Germline assignment: CDR1 LGHNA and CDR2 YNFKEQ. The CDR3 sequence is 17 residues long. J lost 4 bases, V lost 1 base, and 8 bases had no gene match. The CDR3 reads CASSQGGGASRYNEQFF. DNA of the CDR3: TGTGCCAGCAGCCAAGGCGGGGGGGCCTCTAGGTACAATGAGCAGTTCTTC.

The rearrangement uses TRBV10-1 and TRBJ2-7; no reliable D call. The V gene lost 4 bases and the J gene lost 0 bases, with 13 bases spanning the gap. Germline V gives CDR1 WNHNN, CDR2 SYGVQD (reference sequence). CDR3 length equals 15 residues. CDR3 amino acids: CASSVGSGNSYEQYF. DNA of the CDR3: TGCGCCAGCAGTGTAGGGTCCGGAAACTCCTACGAGCAGTACTTC.

The rearrangement joins TRBV10-2 to TRBJ1-1, with no clear D. CDR3 size: 12 residues. Deletions cut 7 bases from V and 1 base from J, with 7 bases between. Germline V gene data show CDR1 as WSHSY and CDR2 as SAAADI. The CDR3 loop reads CASIGPNTEAFF. DNA for the CDR3: TGCGCCAGCATCGGACCGAACACTGAAGCTTTCTTT.

J is TRBJ2-5 and V is TRBV2; 7 bases line up with TRBD2. The ends lost 6 bases at V and 4 bases at J; junction bases unmatched: 5. Germline V CDR1 and CDR2: SNHLY, FYNNEI. This CDR3 is built from 13 residues. The CDR3, as DNA: TGTGCCAGCAGCCAGGGAGGGTCAGAGACCCAGTACTTC. Its protein product is CASSQGGSETQYF.

The V and J genes are TRBV10-3 and TRBJ2-7; TRBD2 is a possible D gene (5 bases). Germline CDR1 and CDR2: ENHRY and SYGVKD. Deletions cut 0 bases from V and 5 bases from J, with 11 bases between. The length of the CDR3 is 14 residues. CDR3 nucleotide sequence: TGTGCCATCAGTGAGTCGCCGGGATACGACGAGCAGTACTTC. Protein product: CAISESPGYDEQYF.

This clonotype was counted once. The gene calls are TRBV10-3 and TRBJ1-1; D is undetermined. V was pared by 3 bases and J by 8 bases, with 4 bases between. CDR3 length equals 10 residues. Per germline, CDR1 ENHRY and CDR2 SYGVKD. Here the CDR3 reads CAISEWEAFF. Here the CDR3 DNA reads TGTGCCATCAGTGAATGGGAAGCTTTCTTT.

At least ten counts were recorded for this clonotype. J is TRBJ1-6 and V is TRBV5-4; D gene ambiguous. From germline, CDR1 is SGHNT and CDR2 YYREEE (reference sequence). The CDR3 is 14 amino acids. Trimming removed 1 base at V and 4 bases at J, with 6 bases between. The CDR3 DNA sequence: TGTGCCAGCAGCTTGAGTCAGTATAATTCACCCCTCCACTTT. Its protein is CASSLSQYNSPLHF.

The chain combines TRBV9 with TRBJ2-1; D possibly corresponds to TRBD1 (6 bases). Looked up from germline, CDR1 is SGDLS and CDR2 is YYNGEE. Trimming took off 0 bases at V and 0 bases at J, with 7 bases between the two ends. The CDR3 contains 15 residues. The CDR3: CASSVEDSSYNEQFF. CDR3 coding DNA: TGTGCCAGCAGCGTAGAGGACAGCTCCTACAATGAGCAGTTCTTC.

DNA for the CDR3: TGTGCCAGCAGGCCTAACAGGAGTTATAATTCACCCCTCCACTTT. It specifies CASRPNRSYNSPLHF. V usage is TRBV2 and J usage is TRBJ1-6; tentative D call: TRBD1 (5 bases). The germline V gene encodes CDR1 SNHLY and CDR2 FYNNEI. The CDR3 is 15 amino acids. Trimming pared 6 bases from V and 4 bases from J, leaving 13 bases between.

The rearrangement links TRBV2 to TRBJ1-6; D is ambiguous. The CDR3 length is 14 residues. Germline V gene data show CDR1 as SNHLY and CDR2 as FYNNEI. Trimming stripped 7 bases from V and 0 bases from J, with 7 bases between. The CDR3 reads CASNWNSYNSPLHF. CDR3 bases: TGTGCCAGCAATTGGAACTCCTATAATTCACCCCTCCACTTT.